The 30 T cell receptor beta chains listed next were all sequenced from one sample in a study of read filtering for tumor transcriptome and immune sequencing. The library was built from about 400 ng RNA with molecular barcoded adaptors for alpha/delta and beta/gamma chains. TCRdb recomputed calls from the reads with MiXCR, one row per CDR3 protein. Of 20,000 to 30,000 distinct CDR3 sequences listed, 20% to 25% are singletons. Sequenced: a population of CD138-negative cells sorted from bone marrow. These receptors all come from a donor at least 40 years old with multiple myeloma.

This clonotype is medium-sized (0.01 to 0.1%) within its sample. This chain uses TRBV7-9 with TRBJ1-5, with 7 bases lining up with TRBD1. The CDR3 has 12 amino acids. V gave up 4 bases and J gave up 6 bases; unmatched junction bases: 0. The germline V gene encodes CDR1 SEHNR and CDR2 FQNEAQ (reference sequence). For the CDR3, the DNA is TGTGCCAGCAGCTCAGGGGGTCAGCCCCAGCATTTT. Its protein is CASSSGGQPQHF.

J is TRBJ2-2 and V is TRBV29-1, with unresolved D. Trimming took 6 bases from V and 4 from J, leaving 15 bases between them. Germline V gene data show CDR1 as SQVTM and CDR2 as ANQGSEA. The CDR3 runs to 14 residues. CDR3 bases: TGCAGCGTCGGCCAAAGAACCTCCACCGGGGAGCTGTTTTTT. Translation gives CSVGQRTSTGELFF.

CDR3 bases: TGTGCCAGCAGCAAGGGACAGATGAACACTGAAGCTTTCTTT. Encoded protein: CASSKGQMNTEAFF. The chain is built from TRBV11-2 and TRBJ1-1, with 7 bases that match TRBD1. Germline assignment: CDR1 SGHAT and CDR2 FQNNGV. J lost 0 bases, V lost 5 bases, and 3 bases had no gene match. The CDR3 contains 14 residues.

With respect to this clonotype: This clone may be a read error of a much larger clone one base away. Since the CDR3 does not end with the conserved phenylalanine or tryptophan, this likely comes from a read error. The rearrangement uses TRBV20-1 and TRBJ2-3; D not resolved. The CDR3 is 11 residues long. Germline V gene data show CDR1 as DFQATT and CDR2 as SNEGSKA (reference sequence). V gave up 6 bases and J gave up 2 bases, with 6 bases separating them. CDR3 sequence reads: CSAITTDTQYL. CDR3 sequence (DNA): TGCAGTGCCATCACCACAGATACGCAGTATCTT.

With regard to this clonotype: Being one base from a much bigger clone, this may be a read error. The CDR3 sequence: CASSPGRGRSEQYF. The DNA for the CDR3 is TGTGCCAGCAGTCCAGGGAGGGGAAGGAGCGAGCAGTACTTC. This sequence joins TRBV27 and TRBJ2-7; 7 nucleotides align to TRBD2. Germline V lookup: CDR1 MNHEY, CDR2 SMNVEV (reference sequence). There are 14 residues in the CDR3. Trimming took 5 bases from V and 6 from J; bases not matched to a gene: 10.

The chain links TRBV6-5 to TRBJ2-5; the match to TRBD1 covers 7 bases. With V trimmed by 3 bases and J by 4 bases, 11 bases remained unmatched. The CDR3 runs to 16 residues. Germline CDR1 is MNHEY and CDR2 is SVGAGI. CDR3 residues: CASSYHRRGPRETQYF. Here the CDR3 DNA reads TGTGCCAGCAGTTATCACCGAAGGGGGCCGCGAGAGACCCAGTACTTC.

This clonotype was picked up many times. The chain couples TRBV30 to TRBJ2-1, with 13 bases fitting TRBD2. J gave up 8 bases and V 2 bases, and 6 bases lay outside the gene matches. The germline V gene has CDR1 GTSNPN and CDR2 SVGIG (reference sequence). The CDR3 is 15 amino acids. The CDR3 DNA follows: TGTGCCTGGAGTTACGGGACTAGCGGGGCCGATGAGCAGTTCTTC. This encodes CAWSYGTSGADEQFF.

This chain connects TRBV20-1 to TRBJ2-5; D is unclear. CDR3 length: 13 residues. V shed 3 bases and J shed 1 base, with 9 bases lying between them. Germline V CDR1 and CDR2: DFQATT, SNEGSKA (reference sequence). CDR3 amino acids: CSASGVSQETQYF. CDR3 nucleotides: TGCAGTGCTAGTGGGGTATCCCAAGAGACCCAGTACTTC.

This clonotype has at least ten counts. CDR3 nucleotide sequence: TGCGCCAGCAGCCGGGGAGCCTCCCAAGAGACCCAGTACTTC. Protein: CASSRGASQETQYF. This chain links TRBV5-1 with TRBJ2-5, with D possibly TRBD2 on 5 matching bases. V lost 4 bases, J lost 1 base, and 11 bases lay in between. The germline CDR1 and CDR2 sequences are SGHRS and YFSETQ. The length of the CDR3 is 14 residues.

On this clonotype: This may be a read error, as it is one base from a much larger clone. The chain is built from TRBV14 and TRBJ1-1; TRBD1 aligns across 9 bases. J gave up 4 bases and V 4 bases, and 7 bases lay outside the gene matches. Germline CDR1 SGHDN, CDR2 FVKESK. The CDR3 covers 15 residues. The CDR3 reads CASSPDGTGITEAFF. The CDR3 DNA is TGTGCCAGCAGCCCAGACGGGACAGGGATCACTGAAGCTTTCTTT.

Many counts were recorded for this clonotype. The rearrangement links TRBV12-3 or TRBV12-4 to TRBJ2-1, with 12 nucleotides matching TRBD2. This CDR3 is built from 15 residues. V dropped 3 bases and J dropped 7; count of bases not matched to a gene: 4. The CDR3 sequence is CASSFRTSGANEQFF. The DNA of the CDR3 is TGTGCCAGCAGTTTCCGGACTAGCGGGGCAAATGAGCAGTTCTTC.

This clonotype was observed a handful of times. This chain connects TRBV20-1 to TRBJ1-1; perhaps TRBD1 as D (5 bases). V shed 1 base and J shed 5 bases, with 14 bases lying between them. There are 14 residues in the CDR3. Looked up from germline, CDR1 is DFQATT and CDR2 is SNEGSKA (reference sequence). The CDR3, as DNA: TGCAGTGCTAGAGTCGCAGGGTTGAGGACTGAAGCTTTCTTT. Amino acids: CSARVAGLRTEAFF.

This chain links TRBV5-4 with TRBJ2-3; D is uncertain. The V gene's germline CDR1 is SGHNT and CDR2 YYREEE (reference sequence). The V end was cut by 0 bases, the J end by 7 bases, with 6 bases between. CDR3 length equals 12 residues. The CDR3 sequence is CASSLGYNTQYF. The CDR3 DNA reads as TGTGCCAGCAGCTTGGGATATAATACGCAGTATTTT.

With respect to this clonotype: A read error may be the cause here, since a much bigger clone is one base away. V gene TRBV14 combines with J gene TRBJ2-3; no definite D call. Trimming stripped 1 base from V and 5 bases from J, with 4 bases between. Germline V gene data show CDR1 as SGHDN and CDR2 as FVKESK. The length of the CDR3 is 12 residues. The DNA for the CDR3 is TGTGCCAGCAGCCAAGCGGTAGATACGCAGTATTTT. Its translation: CASSQAVDTQYF.

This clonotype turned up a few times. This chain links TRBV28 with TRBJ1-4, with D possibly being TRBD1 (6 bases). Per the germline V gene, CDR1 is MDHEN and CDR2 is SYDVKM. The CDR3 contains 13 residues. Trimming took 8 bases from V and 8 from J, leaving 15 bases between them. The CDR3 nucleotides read TGTGCCAGCCTGGGTCGGGGGCGGGAAAAACTGTTTTTT. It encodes CASLGRGREKLFF. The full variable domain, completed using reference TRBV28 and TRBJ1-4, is DVKVTQSSRYLVKRTGEKVFLECVQDMDHENMFWYRQDPGLGLRLIYFSYDVKMKEKGDIPEGYSVSREKKERFSLILESASTNQTSMYLCASLGRGREKLFFGSGTQLSVL.

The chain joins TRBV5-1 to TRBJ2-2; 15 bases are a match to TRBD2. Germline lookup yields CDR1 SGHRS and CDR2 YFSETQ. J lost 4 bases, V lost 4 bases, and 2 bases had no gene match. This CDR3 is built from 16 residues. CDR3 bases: TGCGCCAGCAGCGGGGGACTAGCGGGGGGCACCGGGGAGCTGTTTTTT. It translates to CASSGGLAGGTGELFF.

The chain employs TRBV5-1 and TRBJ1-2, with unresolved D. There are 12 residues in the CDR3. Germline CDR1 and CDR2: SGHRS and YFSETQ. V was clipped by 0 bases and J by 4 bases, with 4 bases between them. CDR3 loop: CASSLDSYGYTF. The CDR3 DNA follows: TGCGCCAGCAGCTTGGACAGCTATGGCTACACCTTC.

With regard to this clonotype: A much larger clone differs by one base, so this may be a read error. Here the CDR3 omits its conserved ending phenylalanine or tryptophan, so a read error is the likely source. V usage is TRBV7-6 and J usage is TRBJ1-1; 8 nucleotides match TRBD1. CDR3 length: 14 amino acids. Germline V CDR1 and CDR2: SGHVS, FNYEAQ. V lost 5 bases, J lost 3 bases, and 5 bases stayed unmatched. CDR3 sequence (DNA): TGTGCCAGCAGCATTTCAGGGGGCGACACTGAAGCTTTCATT. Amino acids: CASSISGGDTEAFI.

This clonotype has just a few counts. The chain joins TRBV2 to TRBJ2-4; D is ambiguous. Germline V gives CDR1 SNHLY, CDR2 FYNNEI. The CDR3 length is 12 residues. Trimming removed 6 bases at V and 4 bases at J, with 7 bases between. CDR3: CASSEEKNIQYF. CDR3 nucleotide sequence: TGTGCCAGCAGCGAGGAAAAAAACATTCAGTACTTC.

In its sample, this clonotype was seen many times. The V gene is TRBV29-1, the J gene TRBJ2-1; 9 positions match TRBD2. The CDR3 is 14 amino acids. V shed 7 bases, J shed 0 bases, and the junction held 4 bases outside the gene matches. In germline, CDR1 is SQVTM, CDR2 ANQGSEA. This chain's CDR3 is CSALAGNSYNEQFF. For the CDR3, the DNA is TGCAGCGCACTAGCGGGTAACTCCTACAATGAGCAGTTCTTC.

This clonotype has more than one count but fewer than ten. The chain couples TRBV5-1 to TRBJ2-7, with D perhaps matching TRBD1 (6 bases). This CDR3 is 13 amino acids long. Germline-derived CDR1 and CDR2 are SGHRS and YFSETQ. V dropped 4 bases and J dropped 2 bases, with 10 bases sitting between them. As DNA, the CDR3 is TGCGCCAGCAGCGACGGACAGACCTACGAGCAGTACTTC. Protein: CASSDGQTYEQYF.

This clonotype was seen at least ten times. As DNA, the CDR3 is TGTGCCAGCAGCCAACGGACAGCTGGGGCCAACGTCCTGACTTTC. Translated: CASSQRTAGANVLTF. The chain is built from TRBV25-1 and TRBJ2-6; tentatively, D is TRBD1 (6 bases). Trimming left V 6 bases short and J 2 bases short, with 11 bases between. Germline V gene sequence: CDR1 MGHDK, CDR2 SYGVNS. The CDR3 consists of 15 residues.

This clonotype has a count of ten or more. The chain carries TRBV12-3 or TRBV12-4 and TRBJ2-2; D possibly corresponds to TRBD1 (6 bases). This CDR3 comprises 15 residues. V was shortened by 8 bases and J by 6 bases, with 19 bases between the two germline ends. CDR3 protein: CASSPSGGDAGELFF. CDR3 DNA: TGTGCCAGCTCCCCCTCTGGGGGCGACGCCGGGGAGCTGTTTTTT.

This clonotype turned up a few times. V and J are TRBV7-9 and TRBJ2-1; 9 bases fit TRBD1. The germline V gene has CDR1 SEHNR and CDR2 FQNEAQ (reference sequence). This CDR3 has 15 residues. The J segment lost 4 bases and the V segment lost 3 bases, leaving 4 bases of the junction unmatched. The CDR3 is CASSFTGTGYNEQFF. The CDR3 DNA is TGTGCCAGCAGCTTCACCGGGACAGGGTACAATGAGCAGTTCTTC.

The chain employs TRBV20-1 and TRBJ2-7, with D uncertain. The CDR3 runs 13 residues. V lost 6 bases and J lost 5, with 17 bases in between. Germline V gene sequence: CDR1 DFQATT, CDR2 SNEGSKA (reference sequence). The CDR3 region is CSAPDGLGNEQYF. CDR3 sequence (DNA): TGCAGTGCCCCGGACGGGCTAGGCAACGAGCAGTACTTC.

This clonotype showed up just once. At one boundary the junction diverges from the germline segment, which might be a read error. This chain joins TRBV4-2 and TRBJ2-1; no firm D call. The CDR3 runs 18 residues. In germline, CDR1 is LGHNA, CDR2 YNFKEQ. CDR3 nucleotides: TGTGCCAGCAGCCAAGATCCGTATCTTAATGAACCCTACAATGAGCAGCTCTTC. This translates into CASSQDPYLNEPYNEQLF.

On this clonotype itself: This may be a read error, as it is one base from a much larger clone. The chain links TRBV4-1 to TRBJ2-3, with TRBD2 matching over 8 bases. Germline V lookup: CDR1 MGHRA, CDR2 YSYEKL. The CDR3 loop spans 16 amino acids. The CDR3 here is CASSPLERGSTDAQYF. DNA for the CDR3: TGCGCCAGCAGCCCCCTCGAGCGGGGGTCCACAGATGCGCAGTATTTT.

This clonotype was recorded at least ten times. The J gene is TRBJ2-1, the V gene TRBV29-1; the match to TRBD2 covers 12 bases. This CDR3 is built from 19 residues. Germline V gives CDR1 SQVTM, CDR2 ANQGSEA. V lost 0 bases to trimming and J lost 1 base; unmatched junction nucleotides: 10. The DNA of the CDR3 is TGCAGCGTTGAAGATAGAGCTAGCGGGGGGGCCTGGTCCTACAATGAGCAGTTCTTC. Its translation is CSVEDRASGGAWSYNEQFF.

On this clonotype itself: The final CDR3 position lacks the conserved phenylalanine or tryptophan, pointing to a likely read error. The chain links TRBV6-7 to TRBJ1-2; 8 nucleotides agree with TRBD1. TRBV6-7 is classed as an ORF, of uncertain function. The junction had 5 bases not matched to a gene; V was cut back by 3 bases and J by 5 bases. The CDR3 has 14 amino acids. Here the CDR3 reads CASSYQGAGYGYTI. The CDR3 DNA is TGTGCCAGCAGTTATCAGGGGGCTGGATATGGCTACACCATC.

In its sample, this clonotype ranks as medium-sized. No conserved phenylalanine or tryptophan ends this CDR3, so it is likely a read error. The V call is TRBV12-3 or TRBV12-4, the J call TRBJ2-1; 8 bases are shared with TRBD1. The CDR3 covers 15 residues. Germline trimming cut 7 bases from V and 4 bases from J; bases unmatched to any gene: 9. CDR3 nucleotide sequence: TGTGCCAGCATGGGACAGGCCATTCCTTACAATGAGCAGTTCTCC. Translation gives CASMGQAIPYNEQFS.